This TCR beta chain was profiled in a study of cytomegalovirus exposure and HLA in healthy donors. Broader study findings: Presence/absence analyses rested on an assumption that sequencing depth was roughly uniform across donors. Among TCR sequences, most were rare, though some public TCRs appeared in many donors.

The CDR3 is 15 amino acids. The germline V gene has CDR1 MGHRA and CDR2 YSYEKL. V was pared by 4 bases and J by 1 base, with 6 bases of the junction left unmatched. Both 60 Vbeta primers and 13 Jbeta primers went into the PCR. Some clones are missing from TCRdb's copy, which holds only in-frame ones; the method was immunoSEQ multiplex PCR. The sample contains about 98,000 clones, less than 85% of which appear only once. About this clone: The target antigen is unknown.

Sequenced input: PBMCs. V and J are TRBV4-1 and TRBJ1-2, with 7 nucleotides matching TRBD1. This sequence originates from a male donor in good health and CMV-seronegative. The CDR3 region has the DNA TGCGCCAGCAGCCGCACAGGGGCGAATAACTATGGCTACACCTTC. Its protein product is CASSRTGANNYGYTF.